A selection of T cell receptor beta chains follows, all from one sample in a study of cytomegalovirus exposure and HLA in healthy donors. Sequenced by immunoSEQ multiplex PCR; TCRdb stores in-frame clones only, minus some. The data show about 160,000 clones, about 80% seen once. Sequencing was carried out using PBMCs. Receptors originate from a man between 40 and 49 years old in good health and CMV-seronegative. Each CDR3 is given with its conserved first and last residue. The order of the fields is CDR3 protein, CDR3 DNA, J gene, D gene, V gene, clone size. A D gene is named only where the DNA matches it firmly. Only part of the rows carry a size: once, few, many, or a class if the clone is expanded.

CASSLGGGDSYGYTF TGTGCCAGCAGCTTAGGAGGAGGGGACAGCTATGGCTACACCTTC TRBJ1-2 TRBD1 TRBV7-2 NA
CAIGQAGNSYEQYF TGTGCCATCGGACAGGCGGGTAATTCCTACGAGCAGTACTTC TRBJ2-7 TRBD1 TRBV10-3 NA
CASSPGTLQIYNEQFF TGTGCCAGCAGCCCGGGGACTCTTCAAATCTACAATGAGCAGTTCTTC TRBJ2-1 NA TRBV7-9 NA
CASSPGTSGRYNEQFF TGTGCCAGCAGCCCTGGGACTAGCGGGAGATACAATGAGCAGTTCTTC TRBJ2-1 TRBD2 TRBV5-4 few
CASSLKRIAVGLPNQPQHF TGTGCCAGCAGTCTCAAACGTATAGCTGTGGGGCTCCCCAATCAGCCCCAGCATTTT TRBJ1-5 NA TRBV2 NA
CSVVLILAGFSYEQYF TGCAGCGTTGTATTAATTCTAGCGGGATTCTCCTACGAGCAGTACTTC TRBJ2-7 TRBD2 TRBV29-1 NA
CASSMTGEALGYGYTF TGTGCCAGCAGCATGACAGGGGAGGCATTGGGGTATGGCTACACCTTC TRBJ1-2 TRBD1 TRBV5-6 NA
CASTPAGGYNEQFF TGTGCCAGCACACCAGCGGGAGGGTACAATGAGCAGTTCTTC TRBJ2-1 TRBD2 TRBV6-1 NA
CSSNQEGPCFF TGTTCCAGCAACCAGGAGGGGCCGTGCTTCTTT TRBJ1-1 NA TRBV7-9 NA
CASSLGGSFYGYTF TGTGCCAGCAGCTTAGGGGGCTCTTTTTATGGCTACACCTTC TRBJ1-2 NA TRBV7-2 NA
CASSRQGNYGYTF TGTGCCAGCAGCCGACAGGGGAACTATGGCTACACCTTC TRBJ1-2 TRBD1 TRBV6-5 NA
CSVGAQGGDRRTEAFF TGCAGCGTTGGCGCACAGGGGGGAGATCGTAGAACTGAAGCTTTCTTT TRBJ1-1 TRBD1 TRBV29-1 NA
CASFRPAADTQYF TGTGCCAGTTTTAGGCCCGCGGCAGATACGCAGTATTTT TRBJ2-3 NA TRBV6-1 NA
CASSLPGQGKETQYF TGTGCCAGCAGCTTGCCGGGACAGGGGAAAGAGACCCAGTACTTC TRBJ2-5 TRBD1 TRBV7-9 NA
CASSNTGGGYQPQHF TGTGCCAGCAGTAATACAGGGGGAGGGTATCAGCCCCAGCATTTT TRBJ1-5 TRBD1 TRBV27 NA
CASSILAGGPDTQYF TGTGCCAGCAGCATACTAGCGGGAGGGCCAGATACGCAGTATTTT TRBJ2-3 TRBD2 TRBV6-6 NA
CASSVGTQGQYF TGTGCCAGCAGTGTTGGCACTCAGGGGCAGTACTTC TRBJ2-7 NA TRBV6-1 few
CASSPIGTSVNTGELFF TGTGCCAGTAGCCCCATCGGGACTAGCGTTAACACCGGGGAGCTGTTTTTT TRBJ2-2 TRBD2 TRBV19 NA
CASALGTGTYEQYF TGTGCCAGCGCCCTCGGGACAGGGACTTACGAGCAGTACTTC TRBJ2-7 TRBD1 TRBV27 NA
CATSRDRTGANEKLFF TGTGCCACCAGCAGAGATCGGACAGGGGCTAATGAAAAACTGTTTTTT TRBJ1-4 TRBD1 TRBV15 NA
CASSFPRREGQADTQYF TGTGCCAGCAGCTTCCCCAGGCGGGAGGGTCAGGCAGATACGCAGTATTTT TRBJ2-3 TRBD2 TRBV7-8 NA
CASRRSKAGGSYEQYF TGTGCAAGTCGCCGGTCCAAGGCAGGGGGAAGCTACGAGCAGTACTTC TRBJ2-7 NA TRBV12-2 NA
CSVQGAAGLGETQYF TGCAGCGTTCAGGGGGCGGCGGGACTGGGTGAGACCCAGTACTTC TRBJ2-5 TRBD1 TRBV29-1 NA
CASSQRMGGDSSTDTQYF TGTGCCAGCAGCCAACGCATGGGGGGGGATTCTAGCACAGATACGCAGTATTTT TRBJ2-3 TRBD2 TRBV4-2 NA
CSVEGGGRQYF TGCAGCGTTGAAGGGGGCGGAAGGCAGTACTTC TRBJ2-7 NA TRBV29-1 once
CASRPPGQGNYGYTF TGTGCCAGCAGGCCCCCGGGACAGGGTAACTATGGCTACACCTTC TRBJ1-2 TRBD1 TRBV6-1 NA
CASSDPTLGPRETQYF TGTGCCAGCAGTGACCCCACCTTGGGGCCCAGAGAGACCCAGTACTTC TRBJ2-5 NA TRBV6-1 NA
CASSLGAGRDTGELFF TGTGCCAGCAGCTTGGGTGCGGGAAGAGACACCGGGGAGCTGTTTTTT TRBJ2-2 NA TRBV5-4 NA
CASSQRLRQGENNEQFF TGTGCCAGCAGCCAACGCCTCCGACAGGGGGAGAACAATGAGCAGTTCTTC TRBJ2-1 TRBD1 TRBV14 NA